The T cell receptor (beta chain) under discussion was sequenced for a study of cytomegalovirus exposure and HLA in healthy donors. At the time of sampling, donors were nominally healthy, though unrecorded immune exposures were likely. From germline, CDR1 is MNHEY and CDR2 SMNVEV (reference sequence). There are 14 residues in the CDR3. J lost 1 base, V lost 5 bases, and 5 bases had no gene match. PCR was performed using 60 Vbeta and 13 Jbeta primers. Here immunoSEQ multiplex PCR was the method, and the copy in TCRdb shows in-frame clones only, minus some. The sample shows 70,000 or so clones, 80% to 90% of them seen only once. Comments on this clone: Its specificity is not known.

Study-level findings and limits: A previous analysis found most TCR beta V segments productive roughly 90% or roughly 30% of the time.

The receptor was isolated from a woman aged 25 to 39 in good health and CMV-seropositive. The chain recombines TRBV27 with TRBJ2-7; 7 bases agree with TRBD1. Material for sequencing was PBMCs. This chain's CDR3 is CASSGTVPSYEQYF. DNA for the CDR3: TGTGCCAGCAGTGGGACAGTCCCTTCCTACGAGCAGTACTTC.